A selection of T cell receptor beta chains follows, all from one sample in a study of blood T cell repertoires in COVID-19. Only in-frame clones appear in the TCRdb table, and some are missing; sequencing was by immunoSEQ multiplex PCR. The data contain 360,000 or so clones, around 89% of them singletons. Sequenced input: peripheral blood. These receptors came from a man younger than 30 with active or convalescent COVID-19. Both conserved end residues are trimmed from each CDR3. The D gene is left open where the match is weak. Clone size is given for some rows only: seen once, a few or many times, or a class if the clone is expanded.

CDR3,size,J,V,length,D
SATRGSNQPQH,.,TRBJ1-5,TRBV29-1,11,.
ASSLPGTLGMETQY,once,TRBJ2-5,TRBV28,14,.
ASSEFVISGNTIY,.,TRBJ1-3,TRBV6-1,13,.
ASIGTGTSSDATNEQF,once,TRBJ2-1,TRBV19,16,TRBD2
ASSLGLAGVYQETQY,.,TRBJ2-5,TRBV11-3,15,TRBD2
ATSRRGTNEKLF,.,TRBJ1-4,TRBV24-1,12,.
ASSYTAGYNEQF,.,TRBJ2-1,TRBV6-5,12,.
ASSVAELNTGELF,.,TRBJ2-2,TRBV9,13,.
ASSFGTSERGQY,.,TRBJ2-7,TRBV5-5,12,TRBD2
ASSPPLAYTDTQY,.,TRBJ2-3,TRBV7-2,13,.
ASSAVPGQGKSGELF,.,TRBJ2-2,TRBV25-1,15,TRBD1
ASSSRGYTEAF,.,TRBJ1-1,TRBV27,11,TRBD1
ASSVEMFSGNTIY,few,TRBJ1-3,TRBV7-8,13,.
ASSPGGGYT,once,TRBJ1-2,TRBV28,9,TRBD1
ASSPEGTATDTQY,.,TRBJ2-3,TRBV4-3,13,.
ASTPTGIYEQY,.,TRBJ2-7,TRBV19,11,TRBD1
ASSLRPTGGGGNQPQH,few,TRBJ1-5,TRBV27,16,TRBD1
ASSRTAPEAF,.,TRBJ1-1,TRBV28,10,.
ATSQRGTIYNEQF,.,TRBJ2-1,TRBV24-1,13,TRBD2
ASSPLASVSTDTQY,.,TRBJ2-3,TRBV19,14,.
ASSLDLGFANYGYT,.,TRBJ1-2,TRBV11-2,14,.
ASSFPLGGWHSGYT,few,TRBJ1-2,TRBV28,14,.
ASRVQGTGRDEQF,.,TRBJ2-1,TRBV3-1/TRBV3-2,13,TRBD1
ASSQNQGLSNSPLH,.,TRBJ1-6,TRBV5-6,14,.
ASSLAVGGTEAF,few,TRBJ1-1,TRBV11-2,12,.
ASSSGDTDTQY,.,TRBJ2-3,TRBV5-1,11,.
ASSQARVKLAGVHEQY,.,TRBJ2-7,TRBV4-3,16,TRBD2
ASSEEPYEQY,.,TRBJ2-7,TRBV28,10,.
AIGAGVAEAF,.,TRBJ1-1,TRBV10-3,10,.
ASSVEGDTEAF,.,TRBJ1-1,TRBV9,11,.